This T cell receptor beta chain was retrieved from a study of blood T cell repertoires in COVID-19. Study as a whole: Samples came from the United States, Italy and Spain, spanning acute and convalescent COVID-19.

V was clipped by 4 bases and J by 0 bases; unmatched bases: 7. The germline gives CDR1 SGHKS, CDR2 YYEKEE (reference sequence). The CDR3 has 15 amino acids. As originally analysed: Amplification of reference gene primers was used by the study to estimate nucleated cell counts. TCRdb's table, derived via immunoSEQ multiplex PCR, lists solely in-frame clones and lacks some. The D gene and trimming were derived from the DNA, and the V and J assignments and clone size from that table. The sample contains around 170,000 clones, roughly four fifths of which appear only once. This sequence originates from a woman aged 40-49 years with acute or convalescent COVID-19. This chain links TRBV5-5 with TRBJ2-7; 7 nucleotides align to TRBD1. Sequencing was done on a sample of peripheral blood. In nucleotides, the CDR3 is TGTGCCAGCAGCCCGGTAGAGGGGGCCTCCTACGAGCAGTACTTC. Its translation is CASSPVEGASYEQYF.